The clone carrying this T cell receptor beta chain was seen a few times. These data come from a study of blood T cell repertoires in COVID-19. V shed 5 bases and J 2 bases; nucleotides not matched to a gene: 7. Germline CDR1 KGHSH, CDR2 LQKENI. This CDR3 is 15 amino acids long. Authors' analysis steps: Amplified reference gene primers provided the basis for estimating nucleated cell counts. The table came from immunoSEQ multiplex PCR; TCRdb's copy has only in-frame clones and leaves some out. The V and J calls and clone size come from that table; D and trimming were worked out from the DNA. The sample carries some 170,000 clones, approximately 88% recorded once.

The rearrangement joins TRBV18 to TRBJ1-2; 8 positions agree with TRBD1. This TCR came from a woman aged 80 or older with active or convalescent COVID-19. What was sequenced was peripheral blood. Here the CDR3 reads CASSYTQGANYGYTF. The DNA of the CDR3 is TGTGCCAGCTCATATACCCAGGGGGCGAACTATGGCTACACCTTC.